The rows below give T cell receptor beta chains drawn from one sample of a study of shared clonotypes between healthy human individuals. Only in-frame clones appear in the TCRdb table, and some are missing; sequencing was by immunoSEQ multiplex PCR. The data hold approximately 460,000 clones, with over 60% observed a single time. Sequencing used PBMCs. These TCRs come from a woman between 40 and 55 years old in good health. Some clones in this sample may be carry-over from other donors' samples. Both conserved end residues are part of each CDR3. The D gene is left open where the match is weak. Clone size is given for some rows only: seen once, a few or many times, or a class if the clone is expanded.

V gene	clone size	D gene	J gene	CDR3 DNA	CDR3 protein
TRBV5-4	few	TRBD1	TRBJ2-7	TGTGCCAGCAGCCCCGTCCCGGGGACAGGGGGCGAGCAGTACTTC	CASSPVPGTGGEQYF
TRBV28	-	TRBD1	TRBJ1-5	TGTGCCAGCCACTATTATGACCAGGGACAGGGGGAGTATCACCCCCAGCATTTT	CASHYYDQGQGEYHPQHF
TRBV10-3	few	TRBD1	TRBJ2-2	TGTGCCATCAGTGGCCGGGACAGGGAAGGAGGGGAGCTGTTTTTT	CAISGRDREGGELFF
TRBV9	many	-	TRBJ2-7	TGTGCCAGCAGCCCGGCCCAAACGACACTTTACGAGCAGTACTTC	CASSPAQTTLYEQYF
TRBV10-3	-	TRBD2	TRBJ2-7	TGTGCCACGATCGGGACTAGCGGGATCGAGCAGTACTTC	CATIGTSGIEQYF
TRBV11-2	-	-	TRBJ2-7	TGTGCCAGGTTGTACGAGCAGTACTTC	CARLYEQYF
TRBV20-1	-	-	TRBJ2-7	TGCAGTGCCCATACCTACGAGCAGTACTTC	CSAHTYEQYF
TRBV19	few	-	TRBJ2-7	TGTGCCAGTAGAAAATCCCCAGGGTTCGAGTACGAGCAGTACTTC	CASRKSPGFEYEQYF
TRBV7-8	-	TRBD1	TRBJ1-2	TGTGCCAGCAGCCCCGGGACAGGGGGCGTGGATGGCTACACCTTC	CASSPGTGGVDGYTF
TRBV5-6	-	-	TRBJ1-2	TGTGCCAGCAGCTCCCTTGGGTATGGCTACACCTTC	CASSSLGYGYTF